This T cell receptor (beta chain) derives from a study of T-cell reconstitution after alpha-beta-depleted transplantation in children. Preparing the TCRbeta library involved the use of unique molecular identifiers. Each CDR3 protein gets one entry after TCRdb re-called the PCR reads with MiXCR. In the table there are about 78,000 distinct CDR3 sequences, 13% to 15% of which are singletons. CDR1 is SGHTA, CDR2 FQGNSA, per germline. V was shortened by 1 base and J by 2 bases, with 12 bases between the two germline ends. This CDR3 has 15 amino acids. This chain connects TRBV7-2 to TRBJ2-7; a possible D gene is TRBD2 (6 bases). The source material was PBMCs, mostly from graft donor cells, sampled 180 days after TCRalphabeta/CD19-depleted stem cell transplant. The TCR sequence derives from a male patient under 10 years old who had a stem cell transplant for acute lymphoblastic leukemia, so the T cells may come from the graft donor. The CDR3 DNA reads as TGTGCCAGCAGCTTAGGAGGGAGGTATGCCTACGAGCAGTACTTC. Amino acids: CASSLGGRYAYEQYF.